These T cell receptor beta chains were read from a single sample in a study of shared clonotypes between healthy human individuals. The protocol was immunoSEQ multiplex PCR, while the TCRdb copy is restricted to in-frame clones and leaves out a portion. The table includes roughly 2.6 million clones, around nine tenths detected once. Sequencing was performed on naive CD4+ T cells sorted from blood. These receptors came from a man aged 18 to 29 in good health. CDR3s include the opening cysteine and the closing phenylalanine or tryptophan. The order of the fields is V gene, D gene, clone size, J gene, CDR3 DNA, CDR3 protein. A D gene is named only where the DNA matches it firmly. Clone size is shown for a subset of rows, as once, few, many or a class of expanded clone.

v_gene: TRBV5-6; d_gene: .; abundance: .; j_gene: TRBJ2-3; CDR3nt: TGTGCCAGCAGCCCGGTGGCGGGGGCAAAGTGGACAGATACGCAGTATTTT; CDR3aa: CASSPVAGAKWTDTQYF
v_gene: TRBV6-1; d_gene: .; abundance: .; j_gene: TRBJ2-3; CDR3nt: TGTGCCAGCAGTGAAGCGGCGACCTTGCGGGATACGCAGTATTTT; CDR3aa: CASSEAATLRDTQYF
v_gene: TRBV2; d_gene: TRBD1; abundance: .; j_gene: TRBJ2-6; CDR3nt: TGTGCCAGCAGTGGACAGGGGGTGAGGGGGGCCAACGTCCTGACTTTC; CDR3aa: CASSGQGVRGANVLTF
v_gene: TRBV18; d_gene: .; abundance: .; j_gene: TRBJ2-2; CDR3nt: TGTGCCAGCTCACCAACAAATAGTAACACCGGGGAGCTGTTTTTT; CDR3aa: CASSPTNSNTGELFF
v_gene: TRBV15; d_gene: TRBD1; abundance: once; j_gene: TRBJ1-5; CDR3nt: TGTGCCACGGGAACAGGGGGCTCGAGCAATCAGCCCCAGCATTTT; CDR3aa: CATGTGGSSNQPQHF
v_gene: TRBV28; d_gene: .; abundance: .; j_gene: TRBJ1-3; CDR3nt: TGTGCCAGCAGTGAAAATGGGGGTGGAAACACCATATATTTT; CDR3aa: CASSENGGGNTIYF
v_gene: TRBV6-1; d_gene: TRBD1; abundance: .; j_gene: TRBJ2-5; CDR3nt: TGTGCCAGCAGTTTTTGGACAGGGGGTGGGGAGACCCAGTACTTC; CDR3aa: CASSFWTGGGETQYF
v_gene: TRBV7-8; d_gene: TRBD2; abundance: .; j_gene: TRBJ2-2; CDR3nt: TGTGCCAGCAGCTCTCCTTCGGGACTAGCCCGAGCTGGGACCGGGGAGCTGTTTTTT; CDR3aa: CASSSPSGLARAGTGELFF
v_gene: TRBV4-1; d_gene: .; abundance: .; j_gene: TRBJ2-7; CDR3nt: TGCGCCAGCAGCACCGACTACGAGCAGTACTTC; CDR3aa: CASSTDYEQYF
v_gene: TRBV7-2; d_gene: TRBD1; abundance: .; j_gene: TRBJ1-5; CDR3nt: TGTGCCAGCAGCTTAGACGGCAGGGGGAATCAGCCCCAGCATTTT; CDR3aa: CASSLDGRGNQPQHF
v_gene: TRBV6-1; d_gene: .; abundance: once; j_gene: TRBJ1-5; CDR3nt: TGTGCCAGCAGTGACAGGGGTGAGCGGCAGCCCCAGCATTTT; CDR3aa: CASSDRGERQPQHF
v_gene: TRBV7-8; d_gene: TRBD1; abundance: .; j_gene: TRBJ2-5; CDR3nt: TGTGCCAGCAGCTTAGGGGACAGGGGACTCGAGACCCAGTACTTC; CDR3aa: CASSLGDRGLETQYF
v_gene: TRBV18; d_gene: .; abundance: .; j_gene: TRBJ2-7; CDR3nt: TGTGCCAGCTCACTTCAGTTACAGGGTATCTCCTACGAGCAGTACTTC; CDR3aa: CASSLQLQGISYEQYF
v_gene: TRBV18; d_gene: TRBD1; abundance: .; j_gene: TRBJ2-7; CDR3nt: TGTGCCAGCTCACCCGGGACAGGAACCTACGAGCAGTACTTC; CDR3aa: CASSPGTGTYEQYF
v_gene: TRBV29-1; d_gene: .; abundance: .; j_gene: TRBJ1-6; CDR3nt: TGCAGCGTTGAAATCGAAGGAGGTTCACCCCTCCACTTT; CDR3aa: CSVEIEGGSPLHF
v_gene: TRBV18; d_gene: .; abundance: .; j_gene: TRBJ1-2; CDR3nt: TGTGCCAGCTCACCACTGGACAGTAACTATGGCTACACCTTC; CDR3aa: CASSPLDSNYGYTF
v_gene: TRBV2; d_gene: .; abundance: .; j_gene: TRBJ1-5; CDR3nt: TGTGCCAGCAGTGAACTACAGGGTTTTAGCAATCAGCCCCAGCATTTT; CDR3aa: CASSELQGFSNQPQHF
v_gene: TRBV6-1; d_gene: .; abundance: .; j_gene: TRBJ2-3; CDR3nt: TGTGCCAGCAGTGAAGCGGGGTGGTCCACAGATACGCAGTATTTT; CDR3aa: CASSEAGWSTDTQYF
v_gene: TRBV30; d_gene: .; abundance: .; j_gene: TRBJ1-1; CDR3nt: TGTGCCTGGAGTATGGGGGAGTTAAACACTGAAGCTTTCTTT; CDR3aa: CAWSMGELNTEAFF
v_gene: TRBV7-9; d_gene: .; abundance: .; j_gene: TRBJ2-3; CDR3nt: TGTGCCAGCAGCCCGGGACACCACACAGATACGCAGTATTTT; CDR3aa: CASSPGHHTDTQYF
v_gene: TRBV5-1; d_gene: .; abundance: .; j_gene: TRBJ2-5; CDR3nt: TGCGCCAGCAACCTCCTACCCGGCAGCCAAGAGACCCAGTACTTC; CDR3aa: CASNLLPGSQETQYF
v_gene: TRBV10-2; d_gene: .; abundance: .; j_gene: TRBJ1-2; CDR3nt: TGCGCCAGCAGTGAGTCGACAGCTAACTATGGCTACACCTTC; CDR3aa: CASSESTANYGYTF
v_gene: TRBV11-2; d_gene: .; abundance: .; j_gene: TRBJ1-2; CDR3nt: TGTGCCAGCAGCTTAGCTCGGGAGCTCGGCTACACCTTC; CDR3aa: CASSLARELGYTF
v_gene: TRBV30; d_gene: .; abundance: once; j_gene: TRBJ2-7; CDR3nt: TGTGCCTGGAGTGTAAGGGACTCCCAGTACTTC; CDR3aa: CAWSVRDSQYF
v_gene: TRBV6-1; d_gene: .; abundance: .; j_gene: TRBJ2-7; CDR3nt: TGTGCCAGCAGTGAATCGTGGGTTACCTACGAGCAGTACTTC; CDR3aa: CASSESWVTYEQYF
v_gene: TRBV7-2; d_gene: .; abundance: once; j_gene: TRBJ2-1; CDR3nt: TGTGCCAGCAGCTTAGGGTTCGGCTCCTACAATGAGCAGTTCTTC; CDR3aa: CASSLGFGSYNEQFF
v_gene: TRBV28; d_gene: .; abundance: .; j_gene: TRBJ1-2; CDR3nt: TGTGCCAGCAATAGGGTCGACTATGGCTACACCTTC; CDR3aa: CASNRVDYGYTF
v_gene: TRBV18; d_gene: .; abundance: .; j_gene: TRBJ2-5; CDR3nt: TGTGCCAGCTCATCAAACGGGGGCCAAGAGACCCAGTACTTC; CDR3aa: CASSSNGGQETQYF
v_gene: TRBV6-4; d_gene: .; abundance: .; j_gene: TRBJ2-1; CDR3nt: TGTGCCAGCAGTGACCCTTCGGGTAGCGCCAATGAGCAGTTCTTC; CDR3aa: CASSDPSGSANEQFF
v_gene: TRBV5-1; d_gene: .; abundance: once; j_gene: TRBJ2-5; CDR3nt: TGCGCCAGCGCCTCAGAGGGGCGTGGCGAACAAGAGACCCAGTACTTC; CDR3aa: CASASEGRGEQETQYF
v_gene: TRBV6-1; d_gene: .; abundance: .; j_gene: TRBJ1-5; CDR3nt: TGTGCCAGCAGTGAATTTTGGGCGACTTTGAGCAATCAGCCCCAGCATTTT; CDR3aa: CASSEFWATLSNQPQHF
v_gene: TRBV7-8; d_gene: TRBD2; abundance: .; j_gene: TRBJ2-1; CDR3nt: TGTGCCAGCAGCTTAGCGGCTAGCGGGGGGCCACGGCAGTTCTTC; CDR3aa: CASSLAASGGPRQFF